A single sample is the source of the 20 T cell receptor beta chains below, sequenced in a study of cytomegalovirus exposure and HLA in healthy donors. Use of 60 Vbeta and 13 Jbeta primers characterized the PCR. This table comes from immunoSEQ multiplex PCR, and its TCRdb copy is limited to in-frame clones, with some not included. The table lists 130,000 or so clones, about three quarters of them singletons, with under 2% in the top ten. The sequencing input was PBMCs. The receptors were sampled from a female donor in good health and CMV-seronegative.

The chain couples TRBV6-5 to TRBJ1-2; D is possibly TRBD1 (5 bases). V shed 5 bases and J shed 4 bases, with 14 bases lying between them. The germline gives CDR1 MNHEY, CDR2 SVGAGI. The CDR3 totals 14 residues. In nucleotides, the CDR3 is TGTGCCAGCAGTCCCCTGACAGAACTCTATGGCTACACCTTC. It is translated as CASSPLTELYGYTF.

The V and J genes are TRBV5-6 and TRBJ1-4; 11 nucleotides align to TRBD1. The V segment lost 2 bases and the J segment 8 bases; nucleotides outside the gene matches: 2. The V gene's germline CDR1 is SGHDT and CDR2 YYEEEE. The length of the CDR3 is 14 residues. As DNA, the CDR3 is TGTGCCAGCAGCTTAGGGGACAGGGGGGAAAAACTGTTTTTT. The encoded protein is CASSLGDRGEKLFF.

The rearrangement joins TRBV5-4 to TRBJ2-3; D is undetermined. The CDR3 runs 12 residues. Germline lookup yields CDR1 SGHNT and CDR2 YYREEE (reference sequence). V was cut by 4 bases and J by 5 bases, with 8 bases left in between. CDR3 nucleotide sequence: TGTGCCAGCAGCCGCGATTTAGATACGCAGTATTTT. As protein: CASSRDLDTQYF.

J is TRBJ1-4 and V is TRBV6-5, with D hard to call. From germline, CDR1 is MNHEY and CDR2 SVGAGI. V was cut by 4 bases and J by 0 bases, with 9 bases left in between. CDR3 length equals 15 residues. DNA of the CDR3: TGTGCCAGCAGTTCCGAACTTGCAACTAATGAAAAACTGTTTTTT. Amino acid sequence: CASSSELATNEKLFF.

V usage is TRBV5-4 and J usage is TRBJ2-1; 10 bases are shared with TRBD1. CDR3 length equals 15 residues. V lost 4 bases and J lost 3; bases outside the gene matches: 4. Germline CDR1 SGHNT, CDR2 YYREEE (reference sequence). CDR3 sequence (DNA): TGTGCCAGCAGCAGGGGACAGGGGTTCTACAATGAGCAGTTCTTC. Translating gives CASSRGQGFYNEQFF.

The gene calls are TRBV2 and TRBJ1-2, with D possibly being TRBD1 (6 bases). CDR1 SNHLY and CDR2 FYNNEI come from the germline V gene. CDR3 length: 13 residues. The V end was cut by 7 bases, the J end by 7 bases, with 16 bases between. CDR3 amino acids: CASIRDIVAGYTF. CDR3 nucleotide sequence: TGTGCCAGCATTCGGGACATCGTGGCTGGCTACACCTTC.

The rearrangement joins TRBV7-2 to TRBJ2-7; D is ambiguous. Germline CDR1 SGHTA, CDR2 FQGNSA. The CDR3 loop spans 13 amino acids. V was shortened by 0 bases and J by 0 bases, with 3 bases between the two germline ends. The chain's CDR3 is CASSLASSYEQYF. The CDR3 DNA is TGTGCCAGCAGCTTAGCCAGCTCCTACGAGCAGTACTTC.

The gene calls are TRBV28 and TRBJ1-2, with 10 positions matching TRBD1. Germline assignment: CDR1 MDHEN and CDR2 SYDVKM. With V trimmed by 5 bases and J by 4 bases, 7 bases remained unmatched. This CDR3 contains 15 residues. In DNA form, the CDR3 reads TGTGCCAGCAGTCCAGCCCGGACAGGGGGCTATGGCTACACCTTC. Translation: CASSPARTGGYGYTF.

Ten or more counts support this clone. The chain uses TRBV4-1 and TRBJ1-5; tentatively, D is TRBD1 (6 bases). V gave up 0 bases and J gave up 7 bases, with 16 bases separating them. The germline V gene encodes CDR1 MGHRA and CDR2 YSYEKL. CDR3 length equals 16 residues. CDR3 in DNA: TGCGCCAGCAGCCAAGATATCGGGGGGCCGAAACAGCCCCAGCATTTT. Amino acids: CASSQDIGGPKQPQHF.

The chain recombines TRBV19 with TRBJ1-2; no reliable D call. The CDR3 totals 13 residues. The germline gives CDR1 LNHDA, CDR2 SQIVND (reference sequence). Trimming pared 3 bases from V and 8 bases from J, leaving 13 bases between. CDR3 region: CASSILGPEGYTF. As DNA, the CDR3 is TGTGCCAGTAGTATCCTCGGTCCGGAGGGCTACACCTTC. Together with reference TRBV19 and TRBJ1-2, the CDR3 gives the full variable domain: DGGITQSPKYLFRKEGQNVTLSCEQNLNHDAMYWYRQDPGQGLRLIYYSQIVNDFQKGDIAEGYSVSREKKESFPLTVTSAQKNPTAFYLCASSILGPEGYTFGSGTRLTVV.

The chain uses TRBV11-2 and TRBJ1-2; D is unclear. The CDR3 consists of 13 residues. V was trimmed by 1 base and J by 6 bases, leaving 9 bases between them. CDR1 is SGHAT, CDR2 FQNNGV, per germline. The CDR3 here is CASSLGATDGYTF. DNA for the CDR3: TGTGCCAGCAGCTTAGGGGCCACAGATGGCTACACCTTC.

The chain couples TRBV27 to TRBJ2-3; 8 bases are a match to TRBD1. The CDR3 loop spans 16 amino acids. Trimming cost V 6 bases and J 2 bases; bases outside gene matches: 10. The germline gives CDR1 MNHEY, CDR2 SMNVEV (reference sequence). The CDR3 nucleotides are TGTGCCAGCAGACCTCAGGGACAGGCATTCACAGATACGCAGTATTTT. This gives the protein CASRPQGQAFTDTQYF.

This clone appeared once. This CDR3 reads CASSPLDRGSTDTQYF. CDR3 nucleotide sequence: TGCGCCAGCAGCCCTCTTGACAGGGGATCCACAGATACGCAGTATTTT. The chain uses TRBV5-1 and TRBJ2-3; TRBD1 matches at 8 bases. The CDR3 is 16 amino acids. Per germline, CDR1 SGHRS and CDR2 YFSETQ. The junction had 9 bases not matched to a gene; V was cut back by 4 bases and J by 2 bases. The entire variable domain, with the rest obtained from reference TRBV5-1 and TRBJ2-3, is as follows: KAGVTQTPRYLIKTRGQQVTLSCSPISGHRSVSWYQQTPGQGLQFLFEYFSETQRNKGNFPGRFSGRQFSNSRSEMNVSTLELGDSALYLCASSPLDRGSTDTQYFGPGTRLTVL.

J is TRBJ2-7 and V is TRBV19, with TRBD1 matching 10 bases. The CDR3 length is 16 residues. V shed 3 bases and J 3 bases; nucleotides not matched to a gene: 8. Germline lookup yields CDR1 LNHDA and CDR2 SQIVND (reference sequence). CDR3 protein: CASSMRTGGGIYEQYF. The CDR3 nucleotides are TGTGCCAGTAGTATGCGGACAGGGGGTGGTATCTACGAGCAGTACTTC.

This rearrangement joins TRBV19 to TRBJ1-5; D remains ambiguous. V was pared by 3 bases and J by 0 bases, with 9 bases between. Looked up from germline, CDR1 is LNHDA and CDR2 is SQIVND (reference sequence). The CDR3 has 15 residues. The CDR3 sequence: CASSIPQISNQPQHF. The CDR3 region has the DNA TGTGCCAGTAGTATTCCACAGATTAGCAATCAGCCCCAGCATTTT.

This clone was observed a handful of times. V and J are TRBV18 and TRBJ2-3; D uncertain. V lost 3 bases, J lost 4 bases, and 5 bases lay in between. From germline, CDR1 is KGHSH and CDR2 LQKENI. This CDR3 has 12 residues. CDR3 sequence (DNA): TGTGCCAGCTCACCCTCGTCAGATACGCAGTATTTT. Translation gives CASSPSSDTQYF.

The chain carries TRBV2 and TRBJ2-7; tentative D call: TRBD2 (5 bases). Germline CDR1 is SNHLY and CDR2 is FYNNEI. The CDR3 has 18 residues. V dropped 6 bases and J dropped 7 bases, with 31 bases sitting between them. The CDR3 coding sequence is TGTGCCAGCAGCGACCCAAGATCGGTGGACTCTGCCCGGGGAGAGCAGTACTTC. Protein sequence: CASSDPRSVDSARGEQYF.

V and J are TRBV11-2 and TRBJ2-1; TRBD2 might be the D (6 bases). Germline CDR1 is SGHAT and CDR2 is FQNNGV. Trimming cost V 4 bases and J 0 bases, with 16 bases left between them. There are 17 residues in the CDR3. The CDR3: CASSSALALSSYNEQFF. In DNA, the CDR3 is TGTGCCAGCAGCTCAGCTCTAGCGCTCAGCTCCTACAATGAGCAGTTCTTC.

The CDR3 reads CAISDLGQPGNTIYF. Here the CDR3 DNA reads TGTGCCATCAGTGATCTGGGACAGCCTGGAAACACCATATATTTT. The chain carries TRBV10-3 and TRBJ1-3; TRBD1 agrees at 7 bases. V shed 3 bases and J 2 bases; nucleotides not matched to a gene: 4. Germline V gene lookup returns CDR1 ENHRY and CDR2 SYGVKD. The CDR3 spans 15 residues.

This clone has a single count. The chain employs TRBV7-9 and TRBJ2-7; D gene uncertain. Germline CDR1 is SEHNR and CDR2 is FQNEAQ (reference sequence). This CDR3 is built from 11 residues. CDR3 amino acids: CNSSAAYEQYF. For the CDR3, the DNA is TGTAACAGCAGCGCGGCCTACGAGCAGTACTTC. Variable domain in full (rest from reference TRBV7-9 and TRBJ2-7): DTGVSQNPRHKITKRGQNVTFRCDPISEHNRLYWYRQTLGQGPEFLTYFQNEAQLEKSRLLSDRFSAERPKGSFSTLEIQRTEQGDSAMYLCNSSAAYEQYFGPGTRLTVT.